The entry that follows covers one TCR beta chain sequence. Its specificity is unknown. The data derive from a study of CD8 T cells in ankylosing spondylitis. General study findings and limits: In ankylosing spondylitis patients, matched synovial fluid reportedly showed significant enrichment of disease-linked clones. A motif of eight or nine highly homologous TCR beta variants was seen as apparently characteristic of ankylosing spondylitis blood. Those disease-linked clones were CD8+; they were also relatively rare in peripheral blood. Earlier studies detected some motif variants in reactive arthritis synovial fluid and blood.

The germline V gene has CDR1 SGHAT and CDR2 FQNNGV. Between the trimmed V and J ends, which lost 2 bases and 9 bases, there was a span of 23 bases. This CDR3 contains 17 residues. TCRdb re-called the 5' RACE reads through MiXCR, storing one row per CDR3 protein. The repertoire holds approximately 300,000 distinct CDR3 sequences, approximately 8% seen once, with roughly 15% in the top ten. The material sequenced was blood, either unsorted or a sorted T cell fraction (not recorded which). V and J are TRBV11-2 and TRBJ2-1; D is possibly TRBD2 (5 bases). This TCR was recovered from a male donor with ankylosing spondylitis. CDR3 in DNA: TGTGCCAGCAGCTTACATCCTCCCCGAGGGAATGGCGGTGAGCAGTTCTTC. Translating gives CASSLHPPRGNGGEQFF.